This TCR beta chain was obtained from a study of blood T cells in healthy people across ages. This clonotype was found a few times. The antigen is unknown. V was cut by 4 bases and J by 4 bases, with 15 bases left in between. Germline lookup yields CDR1 SQVTM and CDR2 ANQGSEA. This CDR3 has 14 amino acids. The use of a sample-barcoded 5' primer and a J-beta primer mix characterized a second PCR of roughly 7 to 12 cycles. TCRdb reprocessed the 5' RACE reads with MiXCR, giving one entry per CDR3 protein. The sample records around 900,000 distinct CDR3 sequences, roughly half being singletons. Whole-study results and caveats: Both higher diversity and more naive CD4+ cells marked long-lived donors when set against aged donors. Per-million-T-cell TCR beta diversity fell roughly linearly with age.

Sequenced: blood. The V call is TRBV29-1, the J call TRBJ2-3; tentative D call: TRBD1 (5 bases). This receptor was obtained from a woman aged 55-69 years in good health. CDR3 loop: CSVVGAAGSDTQYF. The CDR3 region has the DNA TGCAGCGTTGTAGGGGCAGCCGGATCAGATACGCAGTATTTT.